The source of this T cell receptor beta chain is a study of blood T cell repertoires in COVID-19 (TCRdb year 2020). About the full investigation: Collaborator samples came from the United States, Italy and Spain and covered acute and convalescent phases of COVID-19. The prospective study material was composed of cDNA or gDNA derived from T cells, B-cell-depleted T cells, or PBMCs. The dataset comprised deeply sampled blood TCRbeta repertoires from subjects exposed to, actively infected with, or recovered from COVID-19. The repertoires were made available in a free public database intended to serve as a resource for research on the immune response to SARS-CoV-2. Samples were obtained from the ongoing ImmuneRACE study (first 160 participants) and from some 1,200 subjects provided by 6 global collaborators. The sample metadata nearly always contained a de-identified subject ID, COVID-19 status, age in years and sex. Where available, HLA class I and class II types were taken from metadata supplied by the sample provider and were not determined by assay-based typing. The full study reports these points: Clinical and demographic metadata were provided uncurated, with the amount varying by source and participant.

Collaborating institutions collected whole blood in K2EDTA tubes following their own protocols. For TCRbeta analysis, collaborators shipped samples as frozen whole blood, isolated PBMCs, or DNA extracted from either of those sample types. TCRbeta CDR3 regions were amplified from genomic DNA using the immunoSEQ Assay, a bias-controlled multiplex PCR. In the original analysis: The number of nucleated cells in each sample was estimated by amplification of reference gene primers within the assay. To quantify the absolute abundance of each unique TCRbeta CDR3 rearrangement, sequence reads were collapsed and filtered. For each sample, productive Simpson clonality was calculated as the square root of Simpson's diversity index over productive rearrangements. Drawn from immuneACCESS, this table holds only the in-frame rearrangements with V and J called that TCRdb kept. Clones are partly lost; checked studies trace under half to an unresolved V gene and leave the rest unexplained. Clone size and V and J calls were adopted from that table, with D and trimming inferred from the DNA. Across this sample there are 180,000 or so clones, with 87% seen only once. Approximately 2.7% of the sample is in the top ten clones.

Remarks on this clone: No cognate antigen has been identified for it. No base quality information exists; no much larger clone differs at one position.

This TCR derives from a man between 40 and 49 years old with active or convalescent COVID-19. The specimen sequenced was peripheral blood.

This receptor carries the CDR3 CASSPLPGQGSSGANVLTF. The DNA is TGCGCCAGCAGCCCATTACCCGGACAGGGGAGCTCTGGGGCCAACGTCCTGACTTTC. Recombination connected TRBV4-1 to TRBJ2-6; the central 9 bases match TRBD1. The CDR3, cysteine through phenylalanine, is 19 amino acids long. The retained sequence is limited to the CDR3, 57 bases, with the frame set at the first base. Looking up the germline V gene yields CDR1 MGHRA and CDR2 YSYEKL. V is pruned by 4 bases and J by 0 bases, leaving 10 bases of the junction without a gene match.